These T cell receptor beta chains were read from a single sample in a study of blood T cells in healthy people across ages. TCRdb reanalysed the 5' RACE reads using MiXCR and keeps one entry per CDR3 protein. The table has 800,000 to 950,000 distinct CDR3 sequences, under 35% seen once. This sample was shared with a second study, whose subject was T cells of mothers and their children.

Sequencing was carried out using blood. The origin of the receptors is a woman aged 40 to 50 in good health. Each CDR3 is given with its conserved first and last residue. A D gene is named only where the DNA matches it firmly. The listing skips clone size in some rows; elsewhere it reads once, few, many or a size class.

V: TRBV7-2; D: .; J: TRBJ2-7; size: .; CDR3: CASSLTRQGYEQYF; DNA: TGTGCCAGCAGCTTAACTCGGCAGGGCTACGAGCAGTACTTC
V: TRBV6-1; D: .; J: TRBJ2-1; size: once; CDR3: CASTHSVGASGEQFF; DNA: TGTGCCAGCACTCACTCAGTGGGAGCAAGTGGTGAGCAGTTCTTC
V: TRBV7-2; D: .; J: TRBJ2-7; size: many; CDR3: CASSLGWSGEQYF; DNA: TGTGCCAGCAGCTTAGGATGGTCGGGGGAGCAGTACTTC
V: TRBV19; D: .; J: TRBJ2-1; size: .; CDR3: CASSSRIRTIYNEQFF; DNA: TGTGCCAGTAGTAGCCGCATCAGGACGATTTACAATGAGCAGTTCTTC
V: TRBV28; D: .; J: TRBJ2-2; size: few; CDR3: CASSLPTVPPGELFF; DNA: TGTGCCAGCAGTTTGCCGACAGTCCCCCCCGGGGAGCTGTTTTTT
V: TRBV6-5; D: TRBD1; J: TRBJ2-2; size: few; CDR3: CASSPGTVTGELFF; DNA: TGTGCCAGCAGTCCCGGGACAGTGACCGGGGAGCTGTTTTTT
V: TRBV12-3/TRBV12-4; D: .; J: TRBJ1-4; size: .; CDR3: CASSPEPQASNEKLFF; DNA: TGTGCCAGCAGCCCCGAGCCGCAGGCATCTAATGAAAAACTGTTTTTT
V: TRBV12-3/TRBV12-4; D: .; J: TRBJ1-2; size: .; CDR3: CASSLNPDGYTF; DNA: TGTGCCAGCAGTCTCAACCCAGATGGCTACACCTTC
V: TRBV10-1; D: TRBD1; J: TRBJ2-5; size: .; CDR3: CASSGGSQGVTSYNEQYF; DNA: TGCGCCAGCAGTGGAGGGTCGCAGGGGGTAACCTCCTACAATGAGCAGTACTTC
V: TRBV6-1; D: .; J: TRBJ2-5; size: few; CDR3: CASSEGRTAAWETQYF; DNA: TGTGCCAGCAGTGAGGGTAGGACGGCGGCGTGGGAGACCCAGTACTTC
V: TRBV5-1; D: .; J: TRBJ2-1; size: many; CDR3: CASSLSGGNTREQFF; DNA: TGCGCCAGCAGCTTGTCAGGGGGGAACACAAGGGAGCAGTTCTTC
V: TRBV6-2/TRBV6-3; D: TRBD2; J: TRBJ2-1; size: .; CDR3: CASSYSPSGGYNEQFF; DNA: TGTGCCAGCAGTTACTCCCCTAGCGGGGGGTACAATGAGCAGTTCTTC
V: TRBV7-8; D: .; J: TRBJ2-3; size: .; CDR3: CASVAVGTDTQYF; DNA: TGTGCCAGCGTGGCGGTGGGGACAGATACGCAGTATTTT
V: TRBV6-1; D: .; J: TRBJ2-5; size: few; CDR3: CASSLTQLDQETQYF; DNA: TGTGCCAGCAGCCTCACCCAACTAGATCAAGAGACCCAGTACTTC
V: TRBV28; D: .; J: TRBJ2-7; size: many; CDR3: CASSSPSSYEQYF; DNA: TGTGCCAGCAGTTCCCCGAGCTCCTACGAGCAGTACTTC
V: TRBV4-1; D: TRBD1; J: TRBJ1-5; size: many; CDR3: CASSQDPGGPQPQHF; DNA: TGCGCCAGCAGCCAAGATCCAGGGGGGCCTCAGCCCCAGCATTTT
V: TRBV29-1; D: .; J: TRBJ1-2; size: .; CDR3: CSVEPAGRSYGYTF; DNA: TGCAGCGTTGAGCCGGCGGGGCGGAGCTATGGCTACACCTTC
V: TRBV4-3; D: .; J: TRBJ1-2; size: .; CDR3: CASSQDRTADDGYTF; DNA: TGCGCCAGCAGCCAAGATCGTACAGCAGACGATGGCTACACCTTC
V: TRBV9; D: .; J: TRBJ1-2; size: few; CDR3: CASSPSLEVGYGYTF; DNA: TGTGCCAGCAGCCCATCCCTCGAGGTTGGCTATGGCTACACCTTC
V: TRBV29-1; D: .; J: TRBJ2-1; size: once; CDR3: CSSSRGVVPKNEQFF; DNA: TGCAGCTCTTCGAGGGGGGTGGTCCCTAAGAATGAGCAGTTCTTC
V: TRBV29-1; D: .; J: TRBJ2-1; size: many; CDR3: CSVEGGLTYNEQFF; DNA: TGCAGCGTTGAGGGGGGATTAACCTACAATGAGCAGTTCTTC